This T cell receptor beta chain was captured by sequencing in a study of T cells in Graves' hyperthyroidism and ophthalmopathy. Findings and limits, study-wide: A 13 V-J model separated ophthalmopathy from stable hyperthyroidism.

This clonotype was detected a few times. Its antigen is unknown. Trimming stripped 3 bases from V and 1 base from J, with 1 base between. Per the germline V gene, CDR1 is DFQATT and CDR2 is SNEGSKA (reference sequence). This CDR3 has 11 amino acids. Amplified TCR beta CDR3 regions came from RNA transcripts. Initially, a first-round RT-PCR of the TCR CDR3 employed the HTBI primer set. TCRdb recomputed calls from the multiplex PCR reads with MiXCR, one row per CDR3 protein. The sample has around 200,000 distinct CDR3 sequences, about 18% seen once. The sequencing sample was made of blood. This clonotype was obtained from a woman in her forties or fifties with Graves' hyperthyroidism. The J gene is TRBJ1-5, the V gene TRBV20-1, with D uncertain. The CDR3 DNA is TGCAGTGCTAGCAGCAATCAGCCCCAGCATTTT. As protein: CSASSNQPQHF.